Described below is a single TCR beta chain sequence and its context. Which antigen it targets is not known. There are no base qualities to consult, and no much larger clone falls within one base. From the germline V gene (reference sequence), CDR1 is LNHDA and CDR2 is SQIVND. From the cysteine up to the phenylalanine, the CDR3 has a length of 13 residues. The only DNA kept is the CDR3, 39 bases in frame from the first base. Trimming removed 6 bases from V and 4 bases from J, leaving 10 bases between the germline ends. TCRbeta CDR3 regions were amplified from genomic DNA using the immunoSEQ Assay, a bias-controlled multiplex PCR. Per the original workflow: Nucleated cell counts per sample were estimated from amplification of reference gene primers within the assay. To quantify the absolute abundance of each unique TCRbeta CDR3 rearrangement, sequence reads were collapsed and filtered. For each sample, productive Simpson clonality was calculated as the square root of Simpson's diversity index over productive rearrangements. In TCRdb, the immuneACCESS table is reduced to in-frame sequences with V and J assigned. These tables do not hold every clone; where another copy was compared, an unresolved V gene accounts for under half, and the others remain unexplained. V and J calls and clone size are as listed in that table; D and trimming were resolved from the DNA. The sample yields some 190,000 clones; nearly 80% were counted once. The ten largest clones take up around 15% of the sample.

This specimen comes from a study of blood T cell repertoires in COVID-19 (dated by TCRdb to 2018 to 2021). About the investigation overall: Samples from collaborators originated in the United States, Italy and Spain and spanned both the acute and convalescent phases of COVID-19. The prospective study material was composed of cDNA or gDNA derived from T cells, B-cell-depleted T cells, or PBMCs. Deeply sampled blood TCRbeta repertoires from subjects exposed to, actively infected with, or recovered from COVID-19 were included in the dataset. The repertoires were released in a freely available public database meant as a resource for research on the immune response to SARS-CoV-2. The samples were drawn from the first 160 participants of the ongoing ImmuneRACE study and from under 1,500 subjects provided by 6 global collaborators. A de-identified subject ID, COVID-19 status, age in years and sex were almost always included in the sample metadata. Where HLA class I and class II types were available, the types were taken from metadata supplied by the sample provider, not from assay-based typing.

Overall study results and their limits: How much clinical and demographic metadata was included differed by source and by participant, and the metadata was provided uncurated.

Participants in the prospective study were enrolled through a virtual design, were aged roughly 18 to 100 years, and lived in some 24 United States geographic areas. In the prospective study, cohorts were assigned on the basis of participant-reported clinical history obtained from a screening survey and a study questionnaire. Exposed participants were defined as having been in contact with someone with a PCR-confirmed or clinician-diagnosed COVID-19 case within 2 weeks of study entry. In the prospective study, mobile phlebotomists collected whole blood, serum and a nasopharyngeal or oropharyngeal swab from each participant. Additional blood draws and questionnaires over an approximately two-month period could optionally be provided by prospective study participants. Prospective study blood samples were shipped either frozen or at room temperature before DNA extraction.

Source material: PBMCs or T cells enriched from blood (not recorded which). This receptor was obtained from a man aged 60 to 69 who had been exposed to COVID-19. The sequence joins TRBV19 to TRBJ1-5, with TRBD1 perhaps the D gene, on 5 matching bases. The CDR3 region reads CASRPQENQPQHF. Read as DNA, the sequence is TGTGCCAGTAGGCCACAGGAGAATCAGCCCCAGCATTTT.